This TCR beta chain was recorded in a study of regulatory T cells in long-lasting Graves disease. Arm-PCR of CDR3 regions with iRepertoire HTBI primers generated TCR beta libraries. TCRdb reanalysed the multiplex PCR reads using MiXCR and keeps one entry per CDR3 protein. The sample lists around 460,000 distinct CDR3 sequences, 20% to 25% occurring once. This clonotype has ten or more counts. Indicated time point: persistent/refractory GD, antithyroid drugs over 5 years with positive TRAb. There was RNA extracted from PBMCs, and the TCR library was made from it. This TCR was recovered from a female donor with Graves disease. Sample: peripheral blood mononuclear cells (PBMCs), taken when the disease was refractory, from a patient treated with antithyroid drugs.

CDR3 sequence reads: CASSEEGGDNQPQHF. CDR3 in DNA: TGTGCCAGCAGTGAAGAGGGCGGAGACAATCAGCCCCAGCATTTT. The chain carries TRBV2 and TRBJ1-5, with D uncertain. This CDR3 has 15 amino acids. Germline-derived CDR1 and CDR2 are SNHLY and FYNNEI. Trimming left V 1 base short and J 3 bases short, with 10 bases between.